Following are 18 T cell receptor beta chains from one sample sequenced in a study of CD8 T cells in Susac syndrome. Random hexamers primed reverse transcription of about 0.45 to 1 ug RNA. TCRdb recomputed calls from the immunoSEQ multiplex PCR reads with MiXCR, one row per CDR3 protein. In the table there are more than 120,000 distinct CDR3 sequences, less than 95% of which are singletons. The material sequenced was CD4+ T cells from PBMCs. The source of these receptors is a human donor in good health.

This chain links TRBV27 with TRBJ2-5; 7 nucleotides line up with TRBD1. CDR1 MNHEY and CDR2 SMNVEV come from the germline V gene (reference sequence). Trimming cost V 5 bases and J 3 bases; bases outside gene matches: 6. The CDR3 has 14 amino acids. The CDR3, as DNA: TGTGCCAGCAGTCCAGGACAGGTCGAAGAGACCCAGTACTTC. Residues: CASSPGQVEETQYF.

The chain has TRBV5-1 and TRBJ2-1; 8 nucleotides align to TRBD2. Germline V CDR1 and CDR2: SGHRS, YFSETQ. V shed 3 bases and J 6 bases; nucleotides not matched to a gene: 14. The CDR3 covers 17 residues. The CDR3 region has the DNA TGCGCCAGCAGCTCGGTGGTAGCGGGGATTGCTTCCAATGAGCAGTTCTTC. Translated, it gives CASSSVVAGIASNEQFF.

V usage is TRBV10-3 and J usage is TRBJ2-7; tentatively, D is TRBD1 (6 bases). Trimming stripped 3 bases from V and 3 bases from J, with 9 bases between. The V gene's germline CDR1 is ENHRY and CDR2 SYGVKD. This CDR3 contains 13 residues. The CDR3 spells CAISDTGYYEQYF. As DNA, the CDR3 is TGTGCCATCAGTGATACAGGGTACTACGAGCAGTACTTC.

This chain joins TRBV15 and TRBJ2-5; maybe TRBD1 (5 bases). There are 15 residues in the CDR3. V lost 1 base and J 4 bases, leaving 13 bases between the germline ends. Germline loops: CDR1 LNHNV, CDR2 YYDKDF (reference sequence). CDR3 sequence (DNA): TGTGCCACCAGCAGAGGAGCAGGGCCCCCAGAGACCCAGTACTTC. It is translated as CATSRGAGPPETQYF.

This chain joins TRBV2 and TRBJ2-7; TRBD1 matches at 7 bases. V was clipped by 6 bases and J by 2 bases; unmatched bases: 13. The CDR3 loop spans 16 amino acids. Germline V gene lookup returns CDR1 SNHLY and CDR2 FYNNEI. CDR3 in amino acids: CASRPTLDRLTYEQYF. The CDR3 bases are TGTGCCAGCAGACCAACCTTGGACAGGCTAACCTACGAGCAGTACTTC.

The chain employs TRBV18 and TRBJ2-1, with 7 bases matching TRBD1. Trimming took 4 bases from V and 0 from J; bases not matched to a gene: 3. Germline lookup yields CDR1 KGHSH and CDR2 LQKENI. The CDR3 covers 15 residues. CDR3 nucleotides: TGTGCCAGCTCACGTGACAGGGTCTCCTACAATGAGCAGTTCTTC. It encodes CASSRDRVSYNEQFF.

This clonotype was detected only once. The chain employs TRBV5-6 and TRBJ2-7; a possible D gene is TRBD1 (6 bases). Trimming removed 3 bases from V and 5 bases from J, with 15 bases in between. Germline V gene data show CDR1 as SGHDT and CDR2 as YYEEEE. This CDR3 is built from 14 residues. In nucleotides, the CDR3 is TGTGCCAGCAGCTCCACGGGACAAGGGAACGAGCAGTACTTC. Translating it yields CASSSTGQGNEQYF.

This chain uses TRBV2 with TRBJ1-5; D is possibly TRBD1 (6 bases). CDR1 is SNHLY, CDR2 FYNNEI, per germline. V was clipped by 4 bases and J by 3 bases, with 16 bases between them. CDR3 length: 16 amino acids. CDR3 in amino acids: CASSGGTGSANQPQHF. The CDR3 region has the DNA TGTGCCAGCAGTGGGGGAACAGGGTCGGCCAATCAGCCCCAGCATTTT.

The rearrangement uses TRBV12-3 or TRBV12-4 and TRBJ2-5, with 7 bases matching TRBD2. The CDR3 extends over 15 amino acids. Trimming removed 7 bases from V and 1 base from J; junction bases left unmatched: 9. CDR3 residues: CASTPRDYPQETQYF. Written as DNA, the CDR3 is TGTGCCAGCACTCCTAGGGACTACCCCCAAGAGACCCAGTACTTC.

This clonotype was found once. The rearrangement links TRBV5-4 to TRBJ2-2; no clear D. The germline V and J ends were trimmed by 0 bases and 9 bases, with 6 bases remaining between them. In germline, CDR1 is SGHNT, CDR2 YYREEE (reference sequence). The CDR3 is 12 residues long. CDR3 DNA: TGTGCCAGCAGCTTGGGGGTCAGGGAGCTGTTTTTT. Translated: CASSLGVRELFF.

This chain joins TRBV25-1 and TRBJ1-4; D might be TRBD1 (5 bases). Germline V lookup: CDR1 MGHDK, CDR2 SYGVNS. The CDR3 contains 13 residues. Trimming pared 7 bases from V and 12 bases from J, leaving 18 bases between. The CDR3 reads CASTPTGAPELFF. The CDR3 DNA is TGTGCCAGCACACCAACTGGGGCGCCGGAACTGTTTTTT.

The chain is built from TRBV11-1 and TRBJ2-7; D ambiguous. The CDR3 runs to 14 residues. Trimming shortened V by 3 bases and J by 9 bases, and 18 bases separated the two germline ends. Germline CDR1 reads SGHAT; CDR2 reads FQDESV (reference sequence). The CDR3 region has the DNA TGTGCCAGCAGCTTGACTCCGGGCCTTCAGAGGCAGTACTTC. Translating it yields CASSLTPGLQRQYF.

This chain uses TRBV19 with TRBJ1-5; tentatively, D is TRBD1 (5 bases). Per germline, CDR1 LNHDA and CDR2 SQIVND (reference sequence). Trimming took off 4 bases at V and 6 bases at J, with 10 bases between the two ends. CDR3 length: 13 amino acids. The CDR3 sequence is CASSTGMGQPQHF. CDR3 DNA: TGTGCCAGTAGTACAGGGATGGGTCAGCCCCAGCATTTT.

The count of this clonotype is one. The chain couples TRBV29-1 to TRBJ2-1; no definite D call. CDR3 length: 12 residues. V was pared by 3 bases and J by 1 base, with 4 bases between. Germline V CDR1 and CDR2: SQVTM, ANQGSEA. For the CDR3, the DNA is TGCAGCGTTGACCAGTCCTACAATGAGCAGTTCTTC. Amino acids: CSVDQSYNEQFF.

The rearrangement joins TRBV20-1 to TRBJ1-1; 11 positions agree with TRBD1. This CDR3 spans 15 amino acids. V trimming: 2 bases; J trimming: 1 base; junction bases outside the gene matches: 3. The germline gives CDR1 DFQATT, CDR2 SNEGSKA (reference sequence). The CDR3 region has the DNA TGCAGTGCTAGACGGACAGGGGGCAAGAACACTGAAGCTTTCTTT. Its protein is CSARRTGGKNTEAFF.

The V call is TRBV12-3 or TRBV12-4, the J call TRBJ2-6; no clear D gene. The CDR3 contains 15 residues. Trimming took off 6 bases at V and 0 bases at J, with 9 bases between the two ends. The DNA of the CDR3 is TGTGCCAGCAGATCGATGAGCTCTGGGGCCAACGTCCTGACTTTC. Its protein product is CASRSMSSGANVLTF.

CDR3 bases: TGTGCCAGCAGATCCTTAGGGAGCGAGCAGTACTTC. Protein: CASRSLGSEQYF. This chain connects TRBV3-1 to TRBJ2-7, with D perhaps matching TRBD2 (5 bases). Germline V gene lookup returns CDR1 LGHDT and CDR2 YNNKEL (reference sequence). Deletions cut 6 bases from V and 6 bases from J, with 12 bases between. This CDR3 is 12 amino acids long.

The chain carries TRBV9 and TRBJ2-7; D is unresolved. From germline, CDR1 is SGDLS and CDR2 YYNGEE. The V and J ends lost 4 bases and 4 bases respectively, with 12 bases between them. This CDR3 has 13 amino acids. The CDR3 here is CASSPFGWYEQYF. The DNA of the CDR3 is TGTGCCAGCAGCCCCTTCGGGTGGTACGAGCAGTACTTC. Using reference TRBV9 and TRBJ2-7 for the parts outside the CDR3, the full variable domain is DSGVTQTPKHLITATGQRVTLRCSPRSGDLSVYWYQQSLDQGLQFLIQYYNGEERAKGNILERFSAQQFPDLHSELNLSSLELGDSALYFCASSPFGWYEQYFGPGTRLTVT.